This T cell receptor (beta chain) comes out of a study of blood T cell repertoires in COVID-19 (dated by TCRdb to the early 2020s). Broadly, across the study: The collaborator samples originated in the United States, Italy and Spain and spanned the acute and convalescent phases of COVID-19. The material from the prospective study consisted of cDNA or gDNA derived from T cells, B-cell-depleted T cells, or PBMCs. The dataset comprised deeply sampled blood TCRbeta repertoires from subjects exposed to, actively infected with, or recovered from COVID-19. The repertoires were released in a freely available public database meant as a resource for research on the immune response to SARS-CoV-2. The samples were drawn from two sources: the first 160 participants of the ongoing ImmuneRACE study, and 1,000 to 1,500 subjects contributed by 6 global collaborators. Nearly every sample came with metadata listing a de-identified subject ID, COVID-19 status, age in years and sex. Where HLA class I and class II types were available, the types were taken from metadata supplied by the sample provider, not from assay-based typing. Study-level results and caveats: The amount of clinical and demographic metadata varied by source and participant and was provided uncurated.

Concerning this clone: Its antigen remains unidentified. Base qualities are not provided; no much larger clone lies one nucleotide away.

Participants in the prospective study were aged roughly 18 to 100 years, lived in 24 United States geographic areas, and enrolled through a virtual design. In the prospective study, participants were assigned to cohorts based on the clinical history participants reported in a screening survey and a study questionnaire. For ImmuneRACE Cohort 3, a participant was defined as recovered based on two consecutive negative NP/OP PCR tests, clearance by a healthcare professional, or resolution of symptoms. Mobile phlebotomists in the prospective study collected whole blood, serum and a nasopharyngeal or oropharyngeal swab from every participant. Additional blood draws and questionnaires over an approximately two-month period could optionally be provided by prospective study participants. Prospective study blood samples were shipped either frozen or at room temperature before DNA extraction. The germline V gene supplies CDR1 SGHRS and CDR2 YFSETQ. Counted from cysteine to phenylalanine, this CDR3 has 16 amino acids. Just the 48-base CDR3 DNA is kept, in frame starting at base 1. V and J lose 4 bases and 1 base, and a span of 15 bases separates them.

TCRbeta CDR3 regions were amplified from genomic DNA using the immunoSEQ Assay, a bias-controlled multiplex PCR. Turning to the authors' computational methods: Nucleated cell counts per sample were estimated from amplification of reference gene primers within the assay. Sequence reads were collapsed and filtered to measure the absolute abundance of every unique TCRbeta CDR3 rearrangement. For each sample, productive Simpson clonality was calculated by taking the square root of Simpson's diversity index across productive rearrangements. TCRdb carries this immuneACCESS record with in-frame sequences only. Its versions omit some clonotypes, under half of them owing to an unresolved V gene in the studies checked, with the rest unexplained. D and trimming come from the DNA, and the V and J calls and clone size come from that table. The sample includes a few hundred thousand clones, with roughly 91% observed a single time. Of the sample, about 1.7% is held by the ten largest clones.

Recombination linked TRBV5-1 to TRBJ1-3, with TRBD1 perhaps the D gene, on 6 matching bases. What was sequenced was PBMCs or T cells enriched from blood (not recorded which). This sequence was found in a woman aged 25-40 years who had recovered from COVID-19. The DNA sequence is TGCGCCAGCAGCCAAACCACAGGGTTATCTGGAAACACCATATATTTT. Translated, it reads CASSQTTGLSGNTIYF.